The 25 T cell receptor beta chains in this list originate from one sample, sequenced in a study of T cells in localized non-small cell lung cancer. The method was immunoSEQ multiplex PCR; TCRdb's version includes in-frame clones alone and lacks a portion of them. The sample holds about 3,000 clones, about 18% seen once. The sequences come from lung tumor tissue, collected before any cancer treatment. The receptors originated from a man aged 35 to 70 with stage I lung adenocarcinoma.

CDR3 protein: CATTAGGQPQHF. The CDR3 bases are TGTGCCACCACCGCGGGTGGACAGCCCCAGCATTTT. The chain carries TRBV6-8 and TRBJ1-5; D gene uncertain. V lost 10 bases, J lost 7 bases, and 14 bases lay in between. The germline V gene encodes CDR1 MNHGY and CDR2 SAAAGT. This CDR3 region has 12 residues.

This clone was seen ten or more times. This chain links TRBV11-3 with TRBJ2-7; no reliable D call. The CDR3 is 14 amino acids. V was cut by 3 bases and J by 3 bases, with 12 bases left in between. Looked up from germline, CDR1 is SGHNT and CDR2 is YENEEA. CDR3 DNA: TGTGCCAGCAGCTTGGCCCGGACCCTCTACGAGCAGTACTTC. It specifies CASSLARTLYEQYF.

The chain combines TRBV28 with TRBJ1-2; no clear D. This CDR3 spans 13 amino acids. V was clipped by 8 bases and J by 4 bases, with 14 bases between them. Per the germline V gene, CDR1 is MDHEN and CDR2 is SYDVKM. The CDR3 here is CASQDGGPYGYTF. The DNA of the CDR3 is TGTGCCAGCCAGGACGGCGGACCCTATGGCTACACCTTC.

Judged by abundance, this clone is medium-sized. This chain links TRBV11-3 with TRBJ2-3; TRBD2 might be the D (6 bases). The CDR3 extends over 17 amino acids. V was trimmed by 1 base and J by 5 bases, leaving 19 bases between them. The V gene's germline CDR1 is SGHNT and CDR2 YENEEA. DNA for the CDR3: TGTGCCAGCAGCTTAGGGATTGGTTCGGGGAGGCAAGATACGCAGTATTTT. Its translation is CASSLGIGSGRQDTQYF.

This clone was seen more than once but under ten times. This sequence joins TRBV6-8 and TRBJ2-7; D is unclear. The germline V gene has CDR1 MNHGY and CDR2 SAAAGT. Trimming stripped 4 bases from V and 6 bases from J, with 16 bases between. The CDR3 is made up of 14 amino acids. The CDR3 sequence is CASSFPWNEGEQYF. The CDR3 bases are TGTGCCAGCAGTTTCCCCTGGAACGAAGGCGAGCAGTACTTC.

This clone has only a few counts. The junction differs from germline at one of its ends, possibly a read error. The chain recombines TRBV6-8 with TRBJ2-7; 7 bases map to TRBD1. The CDR3 length is 15 residues. Looked up from germline, CDR1 is MNHGY and CDR2 is SAAAGT. The CDR3 is CAISGMTGSAYEQYF. The DNA for the CDR3 is TGTGCCATCAGTGGGATGACAGGGAGCGCCTACGAGCAGTACTTC.

The chain joins TRBV11-3 to TRBJ1-1; D perhaps matches TRBD1 (5 bases). The CDR3 runs 15 residues. CDR1 is SGHNT and CDR2 is YENEEA in the germline V gene. V lost 1 base to trimming and J lost 6 bases, with 15 bases between them. The CDR3: CASSLVGGRMAEAFF. The CDR3 nucleotides are TGTGCCAGCAGCTTAGTTGGGGGAAGGATGGCTGAAGCTTTCTTT.

The chain uses TRBV18 and TRBJ2-5; D ambiguous. The germline gives CDR1 KGHSH, CDR2 LQKENI. V lost 4 bases and J 1 base, leaving 7 bases between the germline ends. This CDR3 is 13 amino acids long. The CDR3 loop reads CASSQNRQETQYF. For the CDR3, the DNA is TGTGCCAGCTCACAAAACCGCCAAGAGACCCAGTACTTC. The full variable domain, rest sourced from reference TRBV18 and TRBJ2-5, is NAGVMQNPRHLVRRRGQEARLRCSPMKGHSHVYWYRQLPEEGLKFMVYLQKENIIDESGMPKERFSAEFPKEGPSILRIQQVVRGDSAAYFCASSQNRQETQYFGPGTRLLVL.

This clone was counted between two and nine times. This chain joins TRBV6-8 and TRBJ2-5, with 10 positions matching TRBD2. V dropped 6 bases and J dropped 4; count of bases not matched to a gene: 5. This CDR3 spans 14 amino acids. Germline V gene data show CDR1 as MNHGY and CDR2 as SAAAGT. CDR3 in amino acids: CASSSSGGGETQYF. The CDR3 nucleotides read TGTGCCAGCAGCTCTAGCGGGGGAGGAGAGACCCAGTACTTC.

The CDR3 loop reads CASSPRQGNTGELFF. The CDR3 nucleotides read TGTGCCAGCTCACCACGACAGGGGAACACCGGGGAGCTGTTTTTT. The chain combines TRBV18 with TRBJ2-2; 7 nucleotides match TRBD1. The length of the CDR3 is 15 residues. Per the germline V gene, CDR1 is KGHSH and CDR2 is LQKENI. The V and J ends lost 1 base and 1 base, in that order; junction bases with no gene match: 0.

This clone has only a few counts. The chain recombines TRBV11-3 with TRBJ2-3, with 11 bases matching TRBD2. The germline V gene encodes CDR1 SGHNT and CDR2 YENEEA. This CDR3 spans 17 amino acids. J was trimmed by 2 bases and V by 4 bases; bases with no gene match: 8. The CDR3 DNA reads TGTGCCAGCAGCTCCGCCGGGACTAGCGGTACCACAGATACGCAGTATTTT. It encodes CASSSAGTSGTTDTQYF.

This clone came up a few times. The CDR3 protein is CASSFITGDSVTYEQYF. The CDR3 bases are TGCGCCAGCAGCTTCATTACCGGGGATAGTGTTACCTACGAGCAGTACTTC. The chain links TRBV5-1 to TRBJ2-7, with a possible D match to TRBD2 (5 bases). The CDR3 is made up of 17 amino acids. With 2 bases removed from V and 2 bases from J, the gap between germline ends came to 20 bases. CDR1 and CDR2 (germline): SGHRS, YFSETQ.

This clone was observed a handful of times. The J gene is TRBJ1-1, the V gene TRBV4-1, with TRBD1 matching 8 bases. Per germline, CDR1 MGHRA and CDR2 YSYEKL. The CDR3 loop spans 14 amino acids. V was clipped by 3 bases and J by 3 bases; unmatched bases: 3. The CDR3 spells CASSHPDRDTEAFF. The CDR3 DNA follows: TGCGCCAGCAGCCATCCGGACAGGGACACTGAAGCTTTCTTT.

This clone was counted only a few times. The chain has TRBV6-8 and TRBJ2-5; D is unresolved. The germline V gene encodes CDR1 MNHGY and CDR2 SAAAGT. The CDR3 consists of 14 residues. The V and J ends lost 5 bases and 2 bases respectively, with 12 bases between them. In DNA, the CDR3 is TGTGCCAGCAGTCTAGGGAACGATCAAGAGACCCAGTACTTC. Translated: CASSLGNDQETQYF.

This clone is large in the sample. The chain has TRBV6-8 and TRBJ1-1, with a weak D call TRBD1 (6 bases). Germline V gene lookup returns CDR1 MNHGY and CDR2 SAAAGT. With 6 bases removed from V and 3 bases from J, the gap between germline ends came to 17 bases. The CDR3 totals 15 residues. CDR3: CASRVWGLSDTEAFF. The CDR3 DNA is TGTGCCAGCAGAGTTTGGGGGCTTTCAGACACTGAAGCTTTCTTT.

The rearrangement joins TRBV12-5 to TRBJ2-5; D unclear. The CDR3 is 11 residues long. The germline gives CDR1 LGHNT, CDR2 FRNRAP. CDR3 loop: CASSSGMAQYF. In DNA, the CDR3 is TGTGCCAGTTCCTCGGGCATGGCCCAGTACTTC. The full variable domain, rest sourced from reference TRBV12-5 and TRBJ2-5, is DARVTQTPRHKVTEMGQEVTMRCQPILGHNTVFWYRQTMMQGLELLAYFRNRAPLDDSGMPKDRFSAEMPDATLATLKIQPSEPRDSAVYFCASSSGMAQYFGPGTRLLVL.

This clone was recorded many times. The chain recombines TRBV11-3 with TRBJ1-5, with unresolved D. Trimming cost V 5 bases and J 4 bases, with 12 bases left between them. The CDR3 contains 14 residues. The germline V gene has CDR1 SGHNT and CDR2 YENEEA. CDR3 in amino acids: CASSRRESNQPQHF. CDR3 DNA: TGTGCCAGCAGCCGCCGGGAGAGTAATCAGCCCCAGCATTTT. Looking up the rest from reference TRBV11-3 and TRBJ1-5 gives the full variable domain: EAGVVQSPRYKIIEKKQPVAFWCNPISGHNTLYWYLQNLGQGPELLIRYENEEAVDDSQLPKDRFSAERLKGVDSTLKIQPAELGDSAVYLCASSRRESNQPQHFGDGTRLSIL.

CDR3 coding DNA: TGTGCCTGGAGTGAAAGTTTTAACTATGGCTACACCTTC. Its translation is CAWSESFNYGYTF. The rearrangement joins TRBV30 to TRBJ1-2; no definite D call. This CDR3 region has 13 residues. Germline CDR1 reads GTSNPN; CDR2 reads SVGIG (reference sequence). Deletions cut 1 base from V and 1 base from J, with 7 bases between.

The chain uses TRBV11-3 and TRBJ2-1, with no clear D. Germline V CDR1 and CDR2: SGHNT, YENEEA. The length of the CDR3 is 14 residues. V was shortened by 3 bases and J by 1 base, with 7 bases between the two germline ends. CDR3 amino acids: CASSFSGSYNEQFF. CDR3 sequence (DNA): TGTGCCAGCAGCTTTTCTGGTTCCTACAATGAGCAGTTCTTC.

By frequency in the sample, this clone is medium-sized. J is TRBJ1-6 and V is TRBV11-3; D is undetermined. Germline V gene lookup returns CDR1 SGHNT and CDR2 YENEEA. This CDR3 has 14 amino acids. The V end was cut by 0 bases, the J end by 9 bases, with 9 bases between. CDR3 amino acids: CASSLEGSGSPLHF. The CDR3 DNA reads as TGTGCCAGCAGCTTAGAAGGGAGTGGTTCACCCCTCCACTTT.

In its sample, this clone ranks as large. V usage is TRBV28 and J usage is TRBJ2-5; TRBD2 aligns across 7 bases. Germline V gene lookup returns CDR1 MDHEN and CDR2 SYDVKM. J lost 5 bases, V lost 7 bases, and 13 bases had no gene match. The CDR3 has 15 residues. In nucleotides, the CDR3 is TGTGCCAGCACCCGGACGGCGGGGGTTGGTGAGACCCAGTACTTC. It encodes CASTRTAGVGETQYF.

The V and J genes are TRBV6-8 and TRBJ2-3; D may be TRBD2 (5 bases). With 6 bases removed from V and 0 bases from J, the gap between germline ends came to 10 bases. CDR3 length: 14 residues. The V gene's germline CDR1 is MNHGY and CDR2 SAAAGT. CDR3 coding DNA: TGTGCCAGCAGGAGGCGGACTAGCACAGATACGCAGTATTTT. Its translation: CASRRRTSTDTQYF.

This clone occurred a few times. The genes are TRBV6-8 and TRBJ2-7; perhaps D is TRBD1 or TRBD2 (5 bases each). Between the trimmed V and J ends, which lost 4 bases and 3 bases, there was a span of 10 bases. The V gene's germline CDR1 is MNHGY and CDR2 SAAAGT. This CDR3 spans 13 amino acids. CDR3 sequence: CASSSGPGYEQYV. CDR3 DNA sequence: TGTGCCAGCAGTTCGGGACCGGGCTACGAGCAGTACGTC.

This chain joins TRBV5-1 and TRBJ2-1; 10 nucleotides match TRBD1. CDR1 and CDR2 (germline): SGHRS, YFSETQ. Trimming cost V 0 bases and J 6 bases; bases outside gene matches: 0. The CDR3 extends over 14 amino acids. This chain's CDR3 is CASSLGTGGNEQFF. The DNA for the CDR3 is TGCGCCAGCAGCTTGGGGACAGGGGGCAATGAGCAGTTCTTC.

This clone was recorded a few times. This chain uses TRBV6-8 with TRBJ1-1; the D is unclear. V dropped 2 bases and J dropped 4 bases, with 8 bases sitting between them. This CDR3 comprises 13 residues. Germline values: CDR1 MNHGY, CDR2 SAAAGT. CDR3 in amino acids: CASSYGETTEAFF. In nucleotides, the CDR3 is TGTGCCAGCAGTTACGGGGAGACCACTGAAGCTTTCTTT.